This T cell receptor beta chain was sequenced during a study of shared clonotypes between healthy human individuals. Using immunoSEQ multiplex PCR, the repertoire was profiled, and TCRdb retains in-frame clones only, with some absent. The data show 470,000 or so clones, around 80% seen once. The CDR3 is made up of 15 amino acids. The germline V and J ends were trimmed by 0 bases and 4 bases, with 13 bases remaining between them. The germline CDR1 and CDR2 sequences are SGHRS and YFSETQ. This TCR was recovered from a woman in her thirties or forties in good health. Some clones in this sample may be carry-over from other donors' samples. Source material: PBMCs. The chain links TRBV5-1 to TRBJ1-2; unclear D gene. CDR3 amino acids: CASSLEEGIGYGYTF. The CDR3 DNA reads TGCGCCAGCAGCTTGGAAGAGGGCATCGGCTATGGCTACACCTTC.